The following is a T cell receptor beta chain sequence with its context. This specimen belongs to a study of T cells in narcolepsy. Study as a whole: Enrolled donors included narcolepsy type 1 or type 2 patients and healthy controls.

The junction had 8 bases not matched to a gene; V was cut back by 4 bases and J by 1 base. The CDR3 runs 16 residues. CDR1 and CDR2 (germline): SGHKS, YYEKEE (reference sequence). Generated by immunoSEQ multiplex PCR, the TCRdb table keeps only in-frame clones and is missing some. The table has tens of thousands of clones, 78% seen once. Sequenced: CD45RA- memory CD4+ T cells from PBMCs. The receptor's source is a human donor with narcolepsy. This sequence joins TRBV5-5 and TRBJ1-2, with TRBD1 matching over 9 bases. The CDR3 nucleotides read TGTGCCAGCAGCGTCCCGGGACAGGGTTTTAACTATGGCTACACCTTC. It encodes CASSVPGQGFNYGYTF.